These 19 T cell receptor beta chains were all obtained from the same sample, sequenced in a study of T cells in Graves' hyperthyroidism and ophthalmopathy. The TCR beta CDR3 regions underwent amplification using RNA transcripts as the source. Carried out on the TCR CDR3, a first-round RT-PCR used the HTBI primer set. TCRdb analysed the multiplex PCR reads with MiXCR anew, one entry per CDR3 protein. In the table there are fewer than 600,000 distinct CDR3 sequences, around an eighth of which are singletons. Sequenced: blood. The receptors here all came from a woman between 18 and 30 years old with Graves' hyperthyroidism.

This clonotype was counted at least ten times. The chain recombines TRBV10-3 with TRBJ1-2, with D possibly TRBD1 on 5 matching bases. Deletions cut 8 bases from V and 3 bases from J, with 16 bases between. The length of the CDR3 is 14 residues. The germline V gene encodes CDR1 ENHRY and CDR2 SYGVKD. The chain's CDR3 is CAIGAFGQDYGYTF. DNA of the CDR3: TGTGCCATCGGGGCCTTCGGGCAGGACTATGGCTACACCTTC.

This clonotype was observed many times. V is TRBV11-2 and J is TRBJ2-3; 10 bases align to TRBD2. This CDR3 contains 16 residues. Germline CDR1 reads SGHAT; CDR2 reads FQNNGV. With 5 bases clipped from V and 3 bases from J, the junction kept 8 bases outside the gene matches. The CDR3 sequence is CASSSFLAGATDTQYF. The CDR3 DNA sequence: TGTGCCAGCAGCAGCTTCCTAGCGGGAGCAACAGATACGCAGTATTTT. Filled out from reference TRBV11-2 and TRBJ2-3, the complete variable domain reads EAGVAQSPRYKIIEKRQSVAFWCNPISGHATLYWYQQILGQGPKLLIQFQNNGVVDDSQLPKDRFSAERLKGVDSTLKIQPAKLEDSAVYLCASSSFLAGATDTQYFGPGTRLTVL.

The chain joins TRBV29-1 to TRBJ1-1; TRBD1 might be the D (5 bases). Trimming stripped 4 bases from V and 0 bases from J, with 6 bases between. There are 12 residues in the CDR3. The germline gives CDR1 SQVTM, CDR2 ANQGSEA. Written as DNA, the CDR3 is TGCAGCGTTGGCAGGGTGAACACTGAAGCTTTCTTT. As protein: CSVGRVNTEAFF. Full variable domain (outside the CDR3, taken from reference TRBV29-1 and TRBJ1-1): SAVISQKPSRDICQRGTSLTIQCQVDSQVTMMFWYRQQPGQSLTLIATANQGSEATYESGFVIDKFPISRPNLTFSTLTVSNMSPEDSSIYLCSVGRVNTEAFFGQGTRLTVV.

This clonotype came up many times. The chain employs TRBV12-5 and TRBJ2-3; D not certain. Germline CDR1 reads LGHNT; CDR2 reads FRNRAP. There are 17 residues in the CDR3. The V gene lost 7 bases and the J gene lost 0 bases, with 20 bases spanning the gap. This CDR3 reads CASATALGATSTDTQYF. DNA for the CDR3: TGTGCTAGTGCCACGGCCCTCGGAGCGACTAGCACAGATACGCAGTATTTT.

This sequence joins TRBV6-1 and TRBJ2-1; tentative D call: TRBD1 (6 bases). Per the germline V gene, CDR1 is MNHNS and CDR2 is SASEGT. V gave up 3 bases and J gave up 10 bases, with 16 bases separating them. The CDR3 is 14 amino acids. CDR3 sequence reads: CASSELSGVYEQFF. The CDR3 DNA sequence: TGTGCCAGCAGTGAGTTGTCAGGGGTATACGAGCAGTTCTTC.

Notes on this clonotype: A much larger clone differs from this one at a single base, so this may be a read error. This CDR3 reads CAWSVRTEKYGYTF. The CDR3 coding sequence is TGTGCCTGGAGTGTAAGGACAGAGAAGTATGGCTACACCTTC. J is TRBJ1-2 and V is TRBV30; TRBD1 is a possible D gene (6 bases). V was trimmed by 0 bases and J by 5 bases, leaving 13 bases between them. The germline V gene encodes CDR1 GTSNPN and CDR2 SVGIG (reference sequence). CDR3 size: 14 residues.

The J gene is TRBJ1-1, the V gene TRBV25-1, with a possible D match to TRBD1 (5 bases). Trimming stripped 6 bases from V and 3 bases from J, with 14 bases between. From germline, CDR1 is MGHDK and CDR2 SYGVNS. This CDR3 spans 14 amino acids. CDR3 sequence: CASRRARVDTEAFF. Written as DNA, the CDR3 is TGTGCCAGCAGGAGGGCCAGGGTGGACACTGAAGCTTTCTTT.

Only a few counts were recorded for this clonotype. This may be a read error, as it is one base from a much larger clone. The chain employs TRBV5-4 and TRBJ2-1, with D perhaps matching TRBD1 or TRBD2 (6 bases each). Per the germline V gene, CDR1 is SGHNT and CDR2 is YYREEE (reference sequence). The CDR3 runs 14 residues. DNA for the CDR3: TGTGCCAGCAGCCCGCAGGGGACTTACAATAAGCAGTTCTTC. Its translation is CASSPQGTYNKQFF.

This clonotype has a count of ten or more. The chain combines TRBV11-2 with TRBJ1-1; D perhaps matches TRBD1 (6 bases). Trimming cost V 5 bases and J 4 bases, with 17 bases left between them. Germline CDR1 is SGHAT and CDR2 is FQNNGV. This CDR3 has 15 residues. CDR3 nucleotides: TGTGCCAGCAGCCCATCCCCGGGGGCCGGCACTGAAGCTTTCTTT. It codes for CASSPSPGAGTEAFF.

V gene TRBV5-6 combines with J gene TRBJ2-7; TRBD1 agrees at 9 bases. V was clipped by 3 bases and J by 4 bases; unmatched bases: 5. Germline V CDR1 and CDR2: SGHDT, YYEEEE. The CDR3 runs to 14 residues. CDR3 nucleotides: TGTGCCAGCAGCTCCACAGGGGGCACGTACGAGCAGTACGTC. This encodes CASSSTGGTYEQYV.

As to this clonotype: Sequence at one end of the junction differs from germline and may be a read error. This chain links TRBV12-3 or TRBV12-4 with TRBJ2-1, with D perhaps given as TRBD1 or TRBD2 (5 bases each). The CDR3 loop spans 13 amino acids. Written as DNA, the CDR3 is TGTCCCAGCAAACCGGGACCCTACGATGAGCAGTTCTTC. The encoded protein is CPSKPGPYDEQFF.

Many counts were recorded for this clonotype. The gene calls are TRBV30 and TRBJ2-1; D unclear. Trimming took 3 bases from V and 8 from J, leaving 8 bases between them. The CDR3 totals 11 residues. Germline CDR1 and CDR2: GTSNPN and SVGIG (reference sequence). DNA for the CDR3: TGTGCCTGGAGGGAGATGCATGAGCAGTTCTTC. Protein sequence: CAWREMHEQFF.

This clonotype came up many times. The rearrangement uses TRBV27 and TRBJ1-1; D uncertain. Germline lookup yields CDR1 MNHEY and CDR2 SMNVEV (reference sequence). The CDR3 covers 14 residues. The V gene lost 7 bases and the J gene lost 0 bases, with 12 bases spanning the gap. The CDR3 DNA sequence: TGTGCCAGCACCCCTTTAGGGCTGAACACTGAAGCTTTCTTT. It encodes CASTPLGLNTEAFF.

This clonotype was observed at least ten times. The genes are TRBV6-1 and TRBJ2-1; D ambiguous. There are 16 residues in the CDR3. Between the trimmed V and J ends, which lost 1 base and 2 bases, there was a span of 12 bases. CDR1 and CDR2 from the germline V gene are MNHNS and SASEGT. The CDR3 region has the DNA TGTGCCAGCAGTGAAGTGAGCTCGTGGCCCTACAATGAGCAGTTCTTC. Translating gives CASSEVSSWPYNEQFF.

This clonotype was recorded a few times. The V gene is TRBV19, the J gene TRBJ2-1; D gene ambiguous. The V gene's germline CDR1 is LNHDA and CDR2 SQIVND (reference sequence). The CDR3 consists of 17 residues. Trimming removed 9 bases at V and 0 bases at J, with 21 bases between. CDR3 amino acids: CASPTRQRDNSYNEQFF. CDR3 coding DNA: TGTGCCAGCCCCACTCGCCAACGTGACAACTCCTACAATGAGCAGTTCTTC.

This clonotype was seen repeatedly, ten times or more. The chain combines TRBV6-1 with TRBJ2-5; D is unresolved. CDR1 and CDR2 from the germline V gene are MNHNS and SASEGT. The CDR3 totals 14 residues. The V end lost 9 bases, the J end lost 5 bases, and 19 bases lay between the germline ends. The CDR3 DNA is TGTGCCAGTTGGGGATTGGGTTCTTGGGAGACCCAGTACTTC. Translated, it gives CASWGLGSWETQYF.

This clonotype was seen only a few times. The chain couples TRBV29-1 to TRBJ2-5; D possibly corresponds to TRBD2 (5 bases). Trimming pared 5 bases from V and 9 bases from J, leaving 13 bases between. CDR1 and CDR2 from the germline V gene are SQVTM and ANQGSEA. The length of the CDR3 is 11 residues. The chain's CDR3 is CSVISREPQYF. CDR3 bases: TGCAGCGTTATCTCGAGGGAGCCCCAGTACTTC. Complete variable domain (other parts from reference TRBV29-1 and TRBJ2-5): SAVISQKPSRDICQRGTSLTIQCQVDSQVTMMFWYRQQPGQSLTLIATANQGSEATYESGFVIDKFPISRPNLTFSTLTVSNMSPEDSSIYLCSVISREPQYFGPGTRLLVL.

The chain employs TRBV9 and TRBJ1-4; D is unresolved. The CDR3 is 14 residues long. The germline CDR1 and CDR2 sequences are SGDLS and YYNGEE. Trimming removed 4 bases from V and 6 bases from J, with 13 bases in between. The CDR3 loop reads CASSLGPRDEKLFF. CDR3 DNA sequence: TGTGCCAGCAGCCTCGGACCCCGGGATGAAAAACTGTTTTTT.

This clonotype was recorded at least ten times. The chain is built from TRBV7-9 and TRBJ1-1; 9 bases agree with TRBD1. The CDR3 consists of 14 residues. The V segment lost 8 bases and the J segment 2 bases; nucleotides outside the gene matches: 6. Germline loops: CDR1 SEHNR, CDR2 FQNEAQ (reference sequence). Here the CDR3 DNA reads TGTGCCAGCGTCTTACAGGGGGCAAACACTGAAGCTTTCTTT. This gives the protein CASVLQGANTEAFF. The full variable domain, in which reference TRBV7-9 and TRBJ1-1 provide the parts outside the CDR3, is DTGVSQNPRHKITKRGQNVTFRCDPISEHNRLYWYRQTLGQGPEFLTYFQNEAQLEKSRLLSDRFSAERPKGSFSTLEIQRTEQGDSAMYLCASVLQGANTEAFFGQGTRLTVV.